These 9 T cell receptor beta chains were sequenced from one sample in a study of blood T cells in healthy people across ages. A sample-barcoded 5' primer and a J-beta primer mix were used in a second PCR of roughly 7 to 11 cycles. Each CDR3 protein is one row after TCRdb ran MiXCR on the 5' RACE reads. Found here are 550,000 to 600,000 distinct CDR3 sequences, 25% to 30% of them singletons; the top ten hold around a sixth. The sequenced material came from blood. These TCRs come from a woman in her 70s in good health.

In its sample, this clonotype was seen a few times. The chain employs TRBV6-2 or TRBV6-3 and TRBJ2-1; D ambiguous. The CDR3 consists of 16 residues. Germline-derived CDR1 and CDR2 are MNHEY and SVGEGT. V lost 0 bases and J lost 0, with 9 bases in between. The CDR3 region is CASSYSTLSSYNEQFF. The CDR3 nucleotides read TGTGCCAGCAGTTACTCAACTCTTAGCTCCTACAATGAGCAGTTCTTC.

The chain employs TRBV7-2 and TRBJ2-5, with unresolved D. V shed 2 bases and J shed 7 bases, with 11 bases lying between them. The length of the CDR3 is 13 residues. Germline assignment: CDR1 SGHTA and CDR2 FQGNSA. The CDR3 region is CASSLNGFGTQYF. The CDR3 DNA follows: TGTGCCAGCAGCTTAAACGGATTTGGGACCCAGTACTTC.

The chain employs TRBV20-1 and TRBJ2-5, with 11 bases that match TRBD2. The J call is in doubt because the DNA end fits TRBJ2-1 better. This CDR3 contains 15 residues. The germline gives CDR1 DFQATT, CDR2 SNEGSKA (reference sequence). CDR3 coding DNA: TGCAGTGCTAGTAATAGCGGGGGGGCGTCTAATGAGCAGTTCTTC. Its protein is CSASNSGGASNEQFF.

CDR3 loop: CASSLAEGSLNEQFF. CDR3 DNA sequence: TGCGCCAGCAGCTTGGCCGAGGGTTCTTTGAATGAGCAGTTCTTC. The chain carries TRBV5-1 and TRBJ2-1, with a possible D match to TRBD2 (5 bases). The CDR3 length is 15 residues. V lost 0 bases and J 7 bases, leaving 14 bases between the germline ends. Germline assignment: CDR1 SGHRS and CDR2 YFSETQ.

CDR3 sequence (DNA): TGTGCCAGCAGTGAAACAGGGGACCATGGCTACACCTTC. Translated, it gives CASSETGDHGYTF. The V call is TRBV6-1, the J call TRBJ1-2; 7 nucleotides line up with TRBD1. Germline lookup yields CDR1 MNHNS and CDR2 SASEGT. With 2 bases clipped from V and 6 bases from J, the junction kept 3 bases outside the gene matches. This CDR3 is built from 13 residues.

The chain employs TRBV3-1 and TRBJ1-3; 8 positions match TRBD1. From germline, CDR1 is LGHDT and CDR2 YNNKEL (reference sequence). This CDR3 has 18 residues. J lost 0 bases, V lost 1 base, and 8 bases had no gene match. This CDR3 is CASSQGGGTGLSGNTIYF. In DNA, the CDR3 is TGTGCCAGCAGCCAAGGAGGGGGGACAGGCCTCTCTGGAAACACCATATATTTT.

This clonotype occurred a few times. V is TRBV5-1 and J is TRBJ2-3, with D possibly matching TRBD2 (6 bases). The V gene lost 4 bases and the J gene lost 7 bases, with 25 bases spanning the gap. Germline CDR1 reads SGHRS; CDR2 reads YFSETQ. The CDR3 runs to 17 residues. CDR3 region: CASSDGFRDSRGNTQYF. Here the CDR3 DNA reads TGCGCCAGCAGCGACGGATTTCGGGACTCCCGAGGAAATACGCAGTATTTT.

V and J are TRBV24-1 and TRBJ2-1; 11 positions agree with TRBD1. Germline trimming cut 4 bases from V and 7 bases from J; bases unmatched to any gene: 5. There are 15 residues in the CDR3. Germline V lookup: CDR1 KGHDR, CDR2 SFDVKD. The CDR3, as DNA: TGTGCCACCAGTGAACCGGGACAGGGGGTTAATGAGCAGTTCTTC. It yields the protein CATSEPGQGVNEQFF.

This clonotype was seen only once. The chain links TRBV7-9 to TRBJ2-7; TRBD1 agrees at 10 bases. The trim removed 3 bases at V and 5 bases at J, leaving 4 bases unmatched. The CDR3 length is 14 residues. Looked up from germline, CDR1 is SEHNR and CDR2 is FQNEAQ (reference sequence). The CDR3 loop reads CASSFGTGDDEQYF. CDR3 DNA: TGTGCCAGCAGCTTCGGGACAGGGGACGACGAGCAGTACTTC.